This TCR beta chain was identified in a study of post-analysis software for immune sequencing data. Study results and caveats: About 5 TRBV segments occurring more often in patients than controls included TRBV5-6, TRBV5-1 and TRBV20-1. Significantly decreased normalized Chao1 diversity was recorded for multiple sclerosis patients relative to controls. Samples from a shared batch, those prepared together, strongly co-clustered by F measure.

Every TCR beta cDNA library bore unique molecular identifiers. Input amounts of roughly 0.9 to 10 million T cells were used. These gave 500,000 or so cDNA molecules, so each molecule approximated one T cell. Using its own MiXCR run on the PCR reads, TCRdb lists one record per CDR3 protein. The sample has about 800,000 distinct CDR3 sequences; 25% to 30% are singletons. The germline CDR1 and CDR2 sequences are ENHRY and SYGVKD. This CDR3 spans 14 amino acids. Trimming pared 8 bases from V and 0 bases from J, leaving 10 bases between. A few counts support this clonotype. No antigen is known for it. The rearrangement uses TRBV10-3 and TRBJ2-2; D gene ambiguous. The sample consisted of blood. The sequence derives from a girl aged 5 to 17 with multiple sclerosis. The CDR3 region is CAIPDETNTGELFF. Here the CDR3 DNA reads TGTGCCATCCCCGACGAGACGAACACCGGGGAGCTGTTTTTT.